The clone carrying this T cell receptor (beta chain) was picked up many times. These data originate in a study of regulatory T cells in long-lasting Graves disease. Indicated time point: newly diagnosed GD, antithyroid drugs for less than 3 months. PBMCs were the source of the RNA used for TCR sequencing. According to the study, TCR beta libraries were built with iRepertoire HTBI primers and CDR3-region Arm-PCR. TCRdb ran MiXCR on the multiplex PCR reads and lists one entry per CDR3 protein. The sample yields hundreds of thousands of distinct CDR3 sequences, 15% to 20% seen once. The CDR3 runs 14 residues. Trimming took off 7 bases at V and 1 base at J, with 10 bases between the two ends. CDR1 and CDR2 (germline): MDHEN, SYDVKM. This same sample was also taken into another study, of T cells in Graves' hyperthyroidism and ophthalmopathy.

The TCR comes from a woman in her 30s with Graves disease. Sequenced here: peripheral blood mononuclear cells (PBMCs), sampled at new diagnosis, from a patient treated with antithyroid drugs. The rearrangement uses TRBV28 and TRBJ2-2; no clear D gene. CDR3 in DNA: TGTGCCAGCATGGTTCAGGTGAACACCGGGGAGCTGTTTTTT. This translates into CASMVQVNTGELFF.